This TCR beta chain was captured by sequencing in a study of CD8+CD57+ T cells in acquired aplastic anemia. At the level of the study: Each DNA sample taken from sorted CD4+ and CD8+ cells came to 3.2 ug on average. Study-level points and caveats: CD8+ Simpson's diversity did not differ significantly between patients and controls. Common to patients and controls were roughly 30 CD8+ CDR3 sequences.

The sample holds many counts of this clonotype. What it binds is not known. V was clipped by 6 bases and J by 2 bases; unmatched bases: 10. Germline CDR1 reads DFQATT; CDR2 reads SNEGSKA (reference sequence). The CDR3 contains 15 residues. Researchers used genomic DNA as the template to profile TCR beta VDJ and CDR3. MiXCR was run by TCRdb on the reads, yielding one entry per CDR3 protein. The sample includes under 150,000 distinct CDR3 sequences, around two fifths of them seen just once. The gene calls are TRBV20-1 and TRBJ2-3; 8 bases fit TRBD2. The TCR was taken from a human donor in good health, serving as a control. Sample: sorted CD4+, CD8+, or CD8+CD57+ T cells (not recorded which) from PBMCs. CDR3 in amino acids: CSALPQAGDTDTQYF. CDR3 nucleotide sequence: TGCAGTGCCCTCCCCCAAGCGGGGGACACAGATACGCAGTATTTT.